This T cell receptor beta chain was sequenced for a study of memory CD4+ T cells and cytomegalovirus serostatus. Here immunoSEQ multiplex PCR was the method, and the copy in TCRdb shows in-frame clones only, minus some. The sample holds roughly 45,000 clones, around 78% seen once. CDR3 length: 12 residues. The ends were cut back, 10 bases at V and 8 bases at J, with 17 bases in the middle. Per the germline V gene, CDR1 is MNHEY and CDR2 is SVGAGI. Single viable CD3+CD4+CD8-CD45RO+ cells were sorted as the memory CD4+ T cells. The sample holds one count of this clone. The origin of this receptor is an adult in good health and CMV-seronegative. The sequenced sample was memory CD4+ T cells from blood. The gene calls are TRBV6-5 and TRBJ1-2, with D possibly being TRBD1 (6 bases). CDR3 sequence reads: CAIRGGAAGYTF. In DNA form, the CDR3 reads TGTGCCATCAGGGGAGGGGCTGCGGGCTACACCTTC.